This T cell receptor beta chain is from a study of blood T cells in healthy people across ages. Germline CDR1 reads MNHEY; CDR2 reads SMNVEV (reference sequence). The CDR3 covers 14 residues. In its sample, this clonotype was seen a few times. Its antigen is not known. Next came a second PCR, run for about 7 to 12 cycles, which used a sample-barcoded 5' primer along with a J-beta primer mix. A template-switch adaptor with 12 random nucleotides tagged each cDNA molecule. Sequencing of every sample gave 3 million or more CDR3-containing paired-end reads. From the 5' RACE reads, TCRdb called clonotypes with MiXCR, one entry per CDR3 protein. The table has under 800,000 distinct CDR3 sequences, about 21% seen once. The study's findings and limits: Unsorted PBMCs ruled out conclusive naive versus antigen-experienced comparison.

The V call is TRBV27, the J call TRBJ2-5, with 10 bases matching TRBD2. TRBJ2-1 matches the DNA end more closely, so the J call is doubtful. Specimen: blood. The sequence was obtained from a man in his 70s in good health. CDR3 sequence (DNA): TGTGCCAGCAGTAGAATAGCGGGAGGCTATGGGCAGTTCTTC. It encodes CASSRIAGGYGQFF.